This T cell receptor (beta chain) was sequenced for a study of response to subunit inactivated influenza vaccine (dated by TCRdb to the late 2010s). General notes on the study: Deep quantitative T cell receptor repertoire profiling was used in the study to track responses to a trivalent subunit inactivated influenza vaccine. What the study reported, not specific to this receptor: It was suggested by the authors that each seasonal influenza vaccination may recruit only a limited number of new T cells.

This clonotype occurred a few times. What antigen it recognizes has not been identified. One base away there is no much larger clone; base qualities are not given. Libraries were made using RT-PCR. TCRdb names Illumina HiSeq 2500 as the instrument used. TCRdb ran its own pipeline on the public reads, namely fastp trimming at Q25 and MiXCR clone calling, and kept in-frame beta chains. For every CDR3 protein sequence, its rows merge into one entry that carries the most common genes and DNA. The sample profile shows approximately 250,000 distinct CDR3 sequences; 12% of them were found once. The top ten clonotypes cover more than 7% of the sample. V is shortened by 5 bases, J by 4 bases, and the region joining them spans 17 bases. The CDR3 spans 15 residues, from the cysteine through the phenylalanine. Kept here is only the CDR3 DNA, which spans 45 bases and is read in frame from base 1. Reading the germline V gene gives CDR1 SNHLY and CDR2 FYNNEI.

Source: non-naive T cells sorted from PBMCs, taken 14 to 15 days before vaccination. The meaning of the sample's cell subset or site label: memory T cell fraction. The TCR comes from a man aged 45 to 65 who received an inactivated influenza vaccine. Donor details come from another sample of the same person, matched by shared clones. The chain links TRBV2 with TRBJ1-2; no D gene can be assigned with confidence. The CDR3 region reads CASSPKLITPYGYTF. The sequenced DNA is TGTGCCAGCAGTCCCAAGCTTATCACCCCCTATGGCTACACCTTC.